This T cell receptor (beta chain) came from a study of blood T cell repertoires in COVID-19. Libraries were prepared by immunoSEQ multiplex PCR; TCRdb keeps only in-frame clonotypes and omits some of them. The sample consists of roughly 360,000 clones, roughly four fifths of them appearing once. Deletions cut 8 bases from V and 4 bases from J, with 24 bases between. The CDR3 sequence is 16 residues long. The study assigned cohorts using participant-reported clinical history. The clonotype comes from a woman aged 45 to 65 who had recovered from COVID-19. The chain uses TRBV23-1 and TRBJ2-7; D might be TRBD2 (5 bases). TRBV23-1 is an ORF for which the function is uncertain. The specimen was PBMCs or T cells enriched from blood (not recorded which). CDR3 amino acids: CASEKKEGGWVYEQYF. The CDR3 bases are TGCGCCAGCGAAAAAAAGGAAGGAGGATGGGTATACGAGCAGTACTTC.